The 18 T cell receptor beta chains given below trace back to one sample, sequenced in a study of regulatory T cells in long-lasting Graves disease. Building the TCR beta libraries relied on iRepertoire HTBI primers, and CDR3 regions underwent Arm-PCR. TCRdb re-analysed the multiplex PCR reads in MiXCR, keeping a single row per CDR3 protein. The sample has under 400,000 distinct CDR3 sequences, over 15% seen once. Indicated time point: newly diagnosed GD, antithyroid drugs for less than 3 months. Preparation of the TCR library used RNA extracted from PBMCs. The sample also formed part of further work on T cells in Graves' hyperthyroidism and ophthalmopathy.

Sequencing used peripheral blood mononuclear cells (PBMCs), obtained at new diagnosis, from a patient treated with antithyroid drugs. These receptors came from a man aged 40-49 years with Graves disease.

The chain uses TRBV20-1 and TRBJ2-7, with 9 bases aligning to TRBD1. V shed 5 bases, J shed 0 bases, and the junction held 5 bases outside the gene matches. The CDR3 runs to 14 residues. Germline V lookup: CDR1 DFQATT, CDR2 SNEGSKA (reference sequence). The CDR3 region is CSALTGGSSYEQYF. The CDR3 DNA is TGCAGTGCTCTGACAGGGGGGTCCTCCTACGAGCAGTACTTC.

In this sample, this clonotype turned up a few times. J is TRBJ2-7 and V is TRBV18; D possibly corresponds to TRBD1 (5 bases). The CDR3 loop spans 13 amino acids. Trimming pared 4 bases from V and 2 bases from J, leaving 9 bases between. Germline V CDR1 and CDR2: KGHSH, LQKENI. The CDR3 DNA is TGTGCCAGCTCACAGGGGTTCCCCTACGAGCAGTACTTC. As protein: CASSQGFPYEQYF.

This chain links TRBV2 with TRBJ2-2, with 8 bases lining up with TRBD2. V shed 6 bases, J shed 7 bases, and the junction held 7 bases outside the gene matches. CDR1 is SNHLY, CDR2 FYNNEI, per germline. The CDR3 is 14 amino acids. CDR3 loop: CASRERGLGGELFF. DNA for the CDR3: TGTGCCAGCAGAGAGCGGGGGCTGGGCGGGGAGCTGTTTTTT. Using reference TRBV2 and TRBJ2-2 for the parts outside the CDR3, the full variable domain is EPEVTQTPSHQVTQMGQEVILRCVPISNHLYFYWYRQILGQKVEFLVSFYNNEISEKSEIFDDQFSVERPDGSNFTLKIRSTKLEDSAMYFCASRERGLGGELFFGEGSRLTVL.

Details on this clonotype: A single base is all that separates this from a far larger clone, so a read error is likely. The CDR3 region is CASREEGPQHGYTF. The DNA of the CDR3 is TGTGCCAGCAGAGAAGAGGGACCGCAGCATGGCTACACCTTC. This rearrangement joins TRBV12-3 or TRBV12-4 to TRBJ1-2; the D gene is possibly TRBD1 (5 bases). This CDR3 is built from 14 residues. Trimming took 6 bases from V and 6 from J, leaving 17 bases between them.

This clonotype has a count of ten or more. The rearrangement joins TRBV5-5 to TRBJ2-2, with unresolved D. Trimming shortened V by 3 bases and J by 4 bases, and 7 bases separated the two germline ends. Germline CDR1 is SGHKS and CDR2 is YYEKEE (reference sequence). This CDR3 spans 13 amino acids. CDR3 coding DNA: TGTGCCAGCAGCTCTATTAGCACCGGGGAGCTGTTTTTT. Protein product: CASSSISTGELFF.

In this sample, this clonotype turned up many times. The chain recombines TRBV20-1 with TRBJ1-1; weak D call: TRBD1 (6 bases). The germline V gene encodes CDR1 DFQATT and CDR2 SNEGSKA (reference sequence). This CDR3 spans 15 amino acids. This CDR3 reads CIPRGGLGVYTEAFF. CDR3 nucleotide sequence: TGCATTCCCCGGGGGGGCTTGGGAGTATACACTGAAGCTTTCTTT.

This clonotype was seen repeatedly, ten times or more. V gene TRBV30 combines with J gene TRBJ2-1; 10 bases map to TRBD2. CDR1 and CDR2 (germline): GTSNPN, SVGIG (reference sequence). J lost 6 bases, V lost 4 bases, and 6 bases had no gene match. This CDR3 has 14 amino acids. CDR3 residues: CAWKASGGPNEQFF. The CDR3 DNA sequence: TGTGCCTGGAAGGCTAGCGGGGGTCCCAATGAGCAGTTCTTC.

This clonotype has ten or more counts. The rearrangement uses TRBV20-1 and TRBJ2-1; 8 bases align to TRBD2. V shed 2 bases and J 10 bases; nucleotides not matched to a gene: 13. This CDR3 contains 15 residues. Germline-derived CDR1 and CDR2 are DFQATT and SNEGSKA (reference sequence). The chain's CDR3 is CSARSGLAGLKEQFF. The CDR3 bases are TGCAGTGCTAGATCAGGGCTAGCGGGTCTAAAAGAGCAGTTCTTC.

This clonotype came up many times. The V and J genes are TRBV28 and TRBJ1-1, with D uncertain. Germline CDR1 MDHEN, CDR2 SYDVKM. V lost 6 bases to trimming and J lost 0 bases, with 14 bases between them. The CDR3 extends over 15 amino acids. CDR3 loop: CASSPRLGLNTEAFF. The CDR3 DNA reads TGTGCCAGCAGCCCCCGGTTGGGGTTGAACACTGAAGCTTTCTTT.

The V gene is TRBV9, the J gene TRBJ2-3; TRBD1 is a possible D gene (6 bases). The better agreement between TRBJ2-1 and the DNA end casts doubt on the J call. CDR1 is SGDLS and CDR2 is YYNGEE in the germline V gene. The CDR3 is 17 residues long. The CDR3 protein is CASRKFSQGVNSHEQFF. Written as DNA, the CDR3 is TGTGCCAGCAGAAAGTTTTCACAGGGAGTGAATAGCCATGAGCAGTTCTTC.

In its sample, this clonotype was seen a few times. The rearrangement joins TRBV20-1 to TRBJ1-1, with D hard to call. The CDR3 consists of 14 residues. Germline CDR1 and CDR2: DFQATT and SNEGSKA (reference sequence). Trimming left V 1 base short and J 1 base short, with 10 bases between. This chain's CDR3 is CSARVPGRNTEAFF. Here the CDR3 DNA reads TGCAGTGCTAGAGTACCCGGGAGGAACACTGAAGCTTTCTTT.

This clonotype was counted between two and nine times. V gene TRBV6-1 combines with J gene TRBJ1-4, with D maybe TRBD1 (5 bases). Per germline, CDR1 MNHNS and CDR2 SASEGT. Trimming took 10 bases from V and 2 from J, leaving 17 bases between them. This CDR3 contains 15 residues. CDR3 nucleotide sequence: TGTGCCACGACGGGCGGGGGTGCGACTAATGAAAAACTGTTTTTT. Amino acids: CATTGGGATNEKLFF.

In its sample, this clonotype was seen many times. The chain has TRBV7-9 and TRBJ2-7, with 10 bases that match TRBD2. The CDR3 runs 16 residues. V gave up 5 bases and J gave up 4 bases; unmatched junction bases: 11. From germline, CDR1 is SEHNR and CDR2 FQNEAQ (reference sequence). CDR3 loop: CASSTSSSGGSYEQYF. CDR3 DNA sequence: TGTGCCAGCAGCACTTCGTCTAGCGGGGGATCTTACGAGCAGTACTTC.

This clonotype turned up a few times. The rearrangement links TRBV25-1 to TRBJ2-7; no reliable D call. The length of the CDR3 is 14 residues. Germline values: CDR1 MGHDK, CDR2 SYGVNS. Deletions cut 4 bases from V and 0 bases from J, with 10 bases between. The CDR3 loop is CASSVAVSSYEQYF. CDR3 coding DNA: TGTGCCAGCAGTGTGGCCGTGAGCTCCTACGAGCAGTACTTC.

This clonotype was detected ten times or more. This rearrangement joins TRBV9 to TRBJ1-1, with a possible D match to TRBD1 (5 bases). Trimming removed 2 bases at V and 4 bases at J, with 12 bases between. Per the germline V gene, CDR1 is SGDLS and CDR2 is YYNGEE. This CDR3 has 14 amino acids. The CDR3 DNA follows: TGTGCCAGCAGCGTTCACACAGGATCCACTGAAGCTTTCTTT. This translates into CASSVHTGSTEAFF. Variable domain in full (rest from reference TRBV9 and TRBJ1-1): DSGVTQTPKHLITATGQRVTLRCSPRSGDLSVYWYQQSLDQGLQFLIQYYNGEERAKGNILERFSAQQFPDLHSELNLSSLELGDSALYFCASSVHTGSTEAFFGQGTRLTVV.

The chain couples TRBV5-5 to TRBJ1-4; tentatively, D is TRBD1 (5 bases). Germline-derived CDR1 and CDR2 are SGHKS and YYEKEE (reference sequence). This CDR3 is built from 17 residues. V lost 1 base to trimming and J lost 0 bases, with 13 bases between them. CDR3 in DNA: TGTGCCAGCAGCTTGTTTCGTGGGGCGTCAACTAATGAAAAACTGTTTTTT. This gives the protein CASSLFRGASTNEKLFF. Complete variable domain (other parts from reference TRBV5-5 and TRBJ1-4): DAGVTQSPTHLIKTRGQQVTLRCSPISGHKSVSWYQQVLGQGPQFIFQYYEKEERGRGNFPDRFSARQFPNYSSELNVNALLLGDSALYLCASSLFRGASTNEKLFFGSGTQLSVL.

Notes on this clonotype: A single base separates this from a much larger clone, so it may be a read error. The rearrangement uses TRBV28 and TRBJ1-2; a weak D match, TRBD1 (5 bases). Trimming pared 5 bases from V and 9 bases from J, leaving 16 bases between. In germline, CDR1 is MDHEN, CDR2 SYDVKM. The CDR3 has 13 residues. The CDR3 protein is CASSPTGRWSYTF. CDR3 bases: TGTGCCAGCAGTCCAACAGGCCGGTGGAGCTACACCTTC.

There are a few counts of this clonotype. The V call is TRBV11-1, the J call TRBJ2-6; unclear D gene. The CDR3 runs to 16 residues. The germline gives CDR1 SGHAT, CDR2 FQDESV (reference sequence). Trimming removed 6 bases at V and 0 bases at J, with 12 bases between. This CDR3 is CASSGSRTSGANVLTF. The CDR3 region has the DNA TGTGCCAGCAGTGGCAGTCGCACCTCTGGGGCCAACGTCCTGACTTTC.